These 5 T cell receptor beta chains originate from one sample sequenced in a study of vaccination and CD4 T cells after COVID-19. TCRdb used MiXCR to reprocess the PCR reads, holding one entry per CDR3 protein. The sample includes roughly 19,000 distinct CDR3 sequences, roughly two thirds seen only once; the top ten take 1.1%. The specimen was CD4+ T cells from blood, collected after SARS-CoV-2 vaccination. The receptors derive from a human donor who had recovered from COVID-19.

The rearrangement uses TRBV24-1 and TRBJ2-7; D perhaps matches TRBD2 (5 bases). The CDR3 sequence is 13 residues long. CDR1 is KGHDR, CDR2 SFDVKD, per germline. Trimming removed 5 bases at V and 5 bases at J, with 12 bases between. The CDR3 sequence: CATSAPPGNEQYF. DNA of the CDR3: TGTGCCACCAGTGCCCCGCCGGGGAACGAGCAGTACTTC.

In its sample, this clonotype was seen a few times. The genes are TRBV6-1 and TRBJ2-3; D is undetermined. The CDR3 runs 14 residues. CDR1 and CDR2 (germline): MNHNS, SASEGT. Trimming pared 0 bases from V and 5 bases from J, leaving 9 bases between. The CDR3 bases are TGTGCCAGCAGTGAAGCGCTAGAAATAGATACGCAGTATTTT. Its protein is CASSEALEIDTQYF.

The V and J genes are TRBV20-1 and TRBJ2-7, with D possibly matching TRBD2 (5 bases). This CDR3 is built from 13 residues. Per the germline V gene, CDR1 is DFQATT and CDR2 is SNEGSKA (reference sequence). Deletions cut 0 bases from V and 2 bases from J, with 8 bases between. As DNA, the CDR3 is TGCAGTGCTAGAGAAGCGGAGCCCTACGAGCAGTACTTC. As protein: CSAREAEPYEQYF.

The J gene is TRBJ2-7, the V gene TRBV5-1; the match to TRBD1 covers 9 bases. This CDR3 has 15 residues. V lost 3 bases to trimming and J lost 4 bases; unmatched junction nucleotides: 8. The germline gives CDR1 SGHRS, CDR2 YFSETQ. As DNA, the CDR3 is TGCGCCAGCAGCTCGACAGGGGGTAATGAATACGAGCAGTACTTC. Amino acids: CASSSTGGNEYEQYF.

This chain joins TRBV6-1 and TRBJ2-1; the match to TRBD2 covers 7 bases. CDR3 length: 18 amino acids. Germline V CDR1 and CDR2: MNHNS, SASEGT. The junction had 9 bases not matched to a gene; V was cut back by 1 base and J by 0 bases. CDR3 DNA sequence: TGTGCCAGCAGTGAAGGGACGACTAGCCGAATCTCCTACAATGAGCAGTTCTTC. Its translation: CASSEGTTSRISYNEQFF.